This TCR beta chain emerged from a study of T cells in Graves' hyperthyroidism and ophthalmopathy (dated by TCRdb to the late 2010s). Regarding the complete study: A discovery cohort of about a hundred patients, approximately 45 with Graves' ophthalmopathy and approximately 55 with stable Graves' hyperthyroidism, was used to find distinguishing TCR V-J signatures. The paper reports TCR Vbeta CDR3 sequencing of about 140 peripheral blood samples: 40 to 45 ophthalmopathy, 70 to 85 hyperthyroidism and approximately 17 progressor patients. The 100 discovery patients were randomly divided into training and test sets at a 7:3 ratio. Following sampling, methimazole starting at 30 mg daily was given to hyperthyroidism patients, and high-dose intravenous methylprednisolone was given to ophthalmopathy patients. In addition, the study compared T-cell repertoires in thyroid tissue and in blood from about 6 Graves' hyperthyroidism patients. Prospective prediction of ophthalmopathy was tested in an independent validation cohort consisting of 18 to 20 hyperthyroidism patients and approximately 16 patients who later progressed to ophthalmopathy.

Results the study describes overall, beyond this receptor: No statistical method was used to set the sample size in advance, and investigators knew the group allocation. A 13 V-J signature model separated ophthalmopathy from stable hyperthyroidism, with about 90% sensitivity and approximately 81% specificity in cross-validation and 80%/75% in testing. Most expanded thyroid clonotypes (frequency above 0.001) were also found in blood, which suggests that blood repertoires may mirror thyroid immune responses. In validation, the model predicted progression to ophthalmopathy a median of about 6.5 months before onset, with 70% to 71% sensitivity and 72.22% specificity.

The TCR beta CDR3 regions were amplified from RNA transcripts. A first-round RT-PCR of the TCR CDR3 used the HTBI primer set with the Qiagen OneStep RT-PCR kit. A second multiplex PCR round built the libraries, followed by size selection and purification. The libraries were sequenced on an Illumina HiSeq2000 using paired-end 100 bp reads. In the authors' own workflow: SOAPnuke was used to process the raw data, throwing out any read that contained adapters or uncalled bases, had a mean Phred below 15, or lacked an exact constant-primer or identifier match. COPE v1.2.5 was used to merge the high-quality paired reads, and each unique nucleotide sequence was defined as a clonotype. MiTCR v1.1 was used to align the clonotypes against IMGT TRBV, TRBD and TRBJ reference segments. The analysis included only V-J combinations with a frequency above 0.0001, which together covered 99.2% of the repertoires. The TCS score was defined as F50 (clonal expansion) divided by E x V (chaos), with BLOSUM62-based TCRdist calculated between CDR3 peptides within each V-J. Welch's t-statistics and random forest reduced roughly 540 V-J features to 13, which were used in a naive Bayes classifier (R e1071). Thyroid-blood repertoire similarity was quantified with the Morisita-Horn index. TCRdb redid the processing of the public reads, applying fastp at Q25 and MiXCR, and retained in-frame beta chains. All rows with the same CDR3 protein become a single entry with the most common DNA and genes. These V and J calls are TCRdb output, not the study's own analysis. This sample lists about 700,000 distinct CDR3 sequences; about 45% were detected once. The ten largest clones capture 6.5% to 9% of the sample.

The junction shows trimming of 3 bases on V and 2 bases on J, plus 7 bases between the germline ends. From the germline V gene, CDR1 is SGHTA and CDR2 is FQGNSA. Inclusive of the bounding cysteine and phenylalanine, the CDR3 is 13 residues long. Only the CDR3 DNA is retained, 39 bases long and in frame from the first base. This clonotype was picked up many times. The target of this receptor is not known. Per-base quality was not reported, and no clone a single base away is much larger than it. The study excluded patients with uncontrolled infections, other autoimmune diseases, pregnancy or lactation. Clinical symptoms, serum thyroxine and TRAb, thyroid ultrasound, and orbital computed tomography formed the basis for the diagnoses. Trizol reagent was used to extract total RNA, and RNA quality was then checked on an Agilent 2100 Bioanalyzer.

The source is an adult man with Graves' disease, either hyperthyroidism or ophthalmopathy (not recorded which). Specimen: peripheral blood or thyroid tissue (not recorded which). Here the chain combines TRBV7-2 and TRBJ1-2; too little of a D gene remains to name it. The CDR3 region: CASSFDSNYGYTF. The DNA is TGTGCCAGCAGCTTCGATTCGAACTATGGCTACACCTTC.